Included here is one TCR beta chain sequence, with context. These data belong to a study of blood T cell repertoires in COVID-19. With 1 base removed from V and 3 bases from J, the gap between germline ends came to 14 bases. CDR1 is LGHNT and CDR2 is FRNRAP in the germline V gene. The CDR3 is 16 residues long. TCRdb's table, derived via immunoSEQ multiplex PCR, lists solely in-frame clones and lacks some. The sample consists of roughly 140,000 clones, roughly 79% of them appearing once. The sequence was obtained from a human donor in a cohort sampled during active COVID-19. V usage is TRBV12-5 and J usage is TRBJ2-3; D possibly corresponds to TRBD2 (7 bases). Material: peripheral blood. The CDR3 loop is CASGLAGGGRTDTQYF. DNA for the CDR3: TGTGCTAGTGGTTTGGCGGGGGGCGGGAGAACAGATACGCAGTATTTT.